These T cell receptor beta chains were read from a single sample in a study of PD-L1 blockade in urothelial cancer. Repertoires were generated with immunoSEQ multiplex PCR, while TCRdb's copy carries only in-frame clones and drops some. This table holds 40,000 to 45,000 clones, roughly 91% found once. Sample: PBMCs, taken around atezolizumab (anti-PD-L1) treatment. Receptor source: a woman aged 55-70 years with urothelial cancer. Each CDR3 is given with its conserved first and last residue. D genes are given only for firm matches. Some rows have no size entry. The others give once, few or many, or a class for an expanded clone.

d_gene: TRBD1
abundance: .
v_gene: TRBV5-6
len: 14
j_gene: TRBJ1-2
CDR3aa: CASSPGQGEYGYTF
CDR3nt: TGTGCCAGCAGCCCCGGACAGGGGGAATATGGCTACACCTTC

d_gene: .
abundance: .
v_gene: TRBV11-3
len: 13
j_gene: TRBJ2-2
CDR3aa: CASSPGGGGELFF
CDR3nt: TGTGCCAGCAGCCCCGGGGGAGGCGGGGAGCTGTTTTTT

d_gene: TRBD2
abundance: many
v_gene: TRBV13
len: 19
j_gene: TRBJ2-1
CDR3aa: CASSLVFSASGNTYNEQFF
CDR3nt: TGTGCCAGCAGCTTAGTGTTTTCGGCTAGCGGGAATACCTACAATGAGCAGTTCTTC

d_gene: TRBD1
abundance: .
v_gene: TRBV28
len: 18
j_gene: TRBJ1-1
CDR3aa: CASITSRDRGRDNTEAFF
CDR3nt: TGTGCCAGTATAACATCCCGGGACAGGGGGCGAGATAACACTGAAGCTTTCTTT

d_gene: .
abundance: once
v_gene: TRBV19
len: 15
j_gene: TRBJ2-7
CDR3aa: CASSIRTTGTHEQYF
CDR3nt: TGTGCCAGTAGTATCCGAACTACAGGGACCCACGAGCAGTACTTC

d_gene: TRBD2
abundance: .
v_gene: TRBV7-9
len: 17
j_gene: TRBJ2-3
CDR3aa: CASSLGWTSGDTDTQYF
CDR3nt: TGTGCCAGCAGCTTAGGATGGACTAGCGGGGACACAGATACGCAGTATTTT

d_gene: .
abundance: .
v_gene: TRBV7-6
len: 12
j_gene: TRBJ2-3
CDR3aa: CASSGYSDTQYF
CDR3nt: TGTGCCAGCAGCGGTTACTCAGATACGCAGTATTTT

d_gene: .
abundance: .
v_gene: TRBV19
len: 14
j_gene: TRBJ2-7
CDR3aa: CASSRGGSSYEQYF
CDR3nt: TGTGCCAGCAGTAGAGGAGGGAGCTCCTACGAGCAGTACTTC

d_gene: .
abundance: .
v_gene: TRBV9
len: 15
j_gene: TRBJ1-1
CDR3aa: CASSPPGGGDTEAFF
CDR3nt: TGTGCCAGCAGCCCCCCCGGAGGTGGGGACACTGAAGCTTTCTTT

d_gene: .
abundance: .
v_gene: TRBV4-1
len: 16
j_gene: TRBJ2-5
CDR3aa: CASSQVGAGGRETQYF
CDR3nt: TGCGCCAGCAGCCAAGTCGGGGCAGGGGGGAGAGAGACCCAGTACTTC

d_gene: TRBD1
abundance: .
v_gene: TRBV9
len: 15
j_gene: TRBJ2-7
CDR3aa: CASSAGTGGSNEQYF
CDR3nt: TGTGCCAGCAGCGCAGGGACAGGGGGCTCGAACGAGCAGTACTTC

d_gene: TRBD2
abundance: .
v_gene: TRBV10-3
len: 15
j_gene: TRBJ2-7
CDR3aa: CAISERLAGVLAQYF
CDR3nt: TGTGCCATCAGTGAGAGACTAGCGGGAGTTCTAGCGCAGTACTTC

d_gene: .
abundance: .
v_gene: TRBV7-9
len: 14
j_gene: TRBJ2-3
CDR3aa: CASNPGLSTDTQYF
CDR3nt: TGTGCCAGCAACCCGGGACTCTCCACAGATACGCAGTATTTT

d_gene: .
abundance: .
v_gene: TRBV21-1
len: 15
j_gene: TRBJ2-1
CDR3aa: CASRRGQGTDNEQFF
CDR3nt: TGTGCCAGCAGAAGGGGGCAGGGTACGGACAATGAGCAGTTCTTC

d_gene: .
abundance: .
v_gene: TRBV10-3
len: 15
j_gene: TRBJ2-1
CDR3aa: CAISEELTGYNEQFF
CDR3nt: TGTGCCATCAGTGAGGAACTTACAGGGTACAATGAGCAGTTCTTC